The clone carrying this TCR beta chain was observed at least ten times. Its antigen is unknown. The CDR3 is made up of 14 amino acids. V shed 2 bases and J shed 5 bases, with 11 bases lying between them. Using its own MiXCR run on the 5' RACE reads, TCRdb lists one record per CDR3 protein. The sample yields roughly 330,000 distinct CDR3 sequences, about 6.6% seen once. This sample is part of a study of T cells after yellow fever vaccination. Findings and caveats of the study: The presence of abundant clonotypes contaminating from the bulk population was possible in FACS-sorted repertoires.

The sequenced sample was PBMCs, obtained more than 35 days after the first yellow fever vaccination. This clonotype originated in a man younger than 35 who received the YFV17D yellow fever vaccine. This chain joins TRBV12-3 or TRBV12-4 and TRBJ2-3; D may be TRBD2 (6 bases). For the CDR3, the DNA is TGTGCCAGCAGTTTATTACTAGCTGGAGATACGCAGTATTTT. This sequence encodes CASSLLLAGDTQYF.